Each of the 10 T cell receptor beta chains below was sequenced from the same sample in a study of PD-L1 blockade in urothelial cancer. Time point: peripheral blood 6 weeks after treatment start. Produced via immunoSEQ multiplex PCR; TCRdb's table is partial and in-frame only. Of over 15,000 clones listed, about 80% are singletons. The material sequenced was PBMCs, taken around atezolizumab (anti-PD-L1) treatment. These TCRs come from a man aged 45 to 65 with urothelial cancer.

V is TRBV2 and J is TRBJ2-5; 7 nucleotides align to TRBD1. The CDR3 is 15 amino acids. The V segment lost 4 bases and the J segment 5 bases; nucleotides outside the gene matches: 10. Germline assignment: CDR1 SNHLY and CDR2 FYNNEI. Written as DNA, the CDR3 is TGTGCCAGCAGTGCTGAACAGGGGAGAGGGGAGACCCAGTACTTC. The encoded protein is CASSAEQGRGETQYF. The full variable domain, in which reference TRBV2 and TRBJ2-5 provide the parts outside the CDR3, is EPEVTQTPSHQVTQMGQEVILRCVPISNHLYFYWYRQILGQKVEFLVSFYNNEISEKSEIFDDQFSVERPDGSNFTLKIRSTKLEDSAMYFCASSAEQGRGETQYFGPGTRLLVL.

This clone was observed once. The V gene is TRBV5-4, the J gene TRBJ1-2, with 7 bases fitting TRBD1. V trimming: 4 bases; J trimming: 4 bases; junction bases outside the gene matches: 4. The CDR3 is 13 amino acids. From germline, CDR1 is SGHNT and CDR2 YYREEE (reference sequence). The CDR3 DNA is TGTGCCAGCAGCCGGGACAGTGCCTATGGCTACACCTTC. It yields the protein CASSRDSAYGYTF.

The chain employs TRBV5-6 and TRBJ1-6; 7 bases fit TRBD1. The CDR3 covers 14 residues. Trimming removed 4 bases from V and 4 bases from J; junction bases left unmatched: 2. CDR1 is SGHDT and CDR2 is YYEEEE in the germline V gene. CDR3 sequence reads: CASSQGQYNSPLHF. CDR3 coding DNA: TGTGCCAGCAGCCAGGGACAGTATAATTCACCCCTCCACTTT. The full variable domain, its missing parts supplied by reference TRBV5-6 and TRBJ1-6, is DAGVTQSPTHLIKTRGQQVTLRCSPKSGHDTVSWYQQALGQGPQFIFQYYEEEERQRGNFPDRFSGHQFPNYSSELNVNALLLGDSALYLCASSQGQYNSPLHFGNGTRLTVT.

Turning to this clone: Compared with germline, one end of the junction differs, possibly owing to a read error. The J gene is TRBJ2-1, the V gene TRBV7-7; the match to TRBD2 covers 11 bases. Germline V gene lookup returns CDR1 SSHAT and CDR2 FNYEAQ (reference sequence). This CDR3 is built from 18 residues. CDR3 sequence: CASSLEPPLAGEYNEQFF. The CDR3 nucleotides read TGTGCTAGCAGCTTGGAGCCCCCACTAGCGGGGGAGTACAATGAGCAGTTCTTC. Based on the CDR3 plus reference TRBV7-7 and TRBJ2-1, the full variable domain is GAGVSQSPRYKVTKRGQDVTLRCDPISSHATLYWYQQALGQGPEFLTYFNYEAQPDKSGLPSDRFSAERPEGSISTLTIQRTEQRDSAMYRCASSLEPPLAGEYNEQFFGPGTRLTVL.

The chain has TRBV7-2 and TRBJ2-2, with D unclear. This CDR3 is built from 15 residues. The V gene's germline CDR1 is SGHTA and CDR2 FQGNSA. Trimming pared 1 base from V and 6 bases from J, leaving 12 bases between. The CDR3 DNA follows: TGTGCCAGCAGCTTAGTGCCGAATCAGGCCGGGGAGCTGTTTTTT. Translating gives CASSLVPNQAGELFF.

The rearrangement uses TRBV28 and TRBJ1-1; a possible D gene is TRBD1 (5 bases). This CDR3 has 15 amino acids. CDR1 and CDR2 (germline): MDHEN, SYDVKM. V was trimmed by 6 bases and J by 2 bases, leaving 16 bases between them. The CDR3, as DNA: TGTGCCAGCAGCTCCCCCGGGGGGAAAAACACTGAAGCTTTCTTT. Residues: CASSSPGGKNTEAFF.

This rearrangement joins TRBV27 to TRBJ1-6; D is unresolved. This CDR3 region has 15 residues. Germline CDR1 reads MNHEY; CDR2 reads SMNVEV (reference sequence). The V end lost 5 bases, the J end lost 6 bases, and 14 bases lay between the germline ends. The DNA of the CDR3 is TGTGCCAGCAGTCCCTCCCGTAGCGTTAATTCACCCCTCCACTTT. This sequence encodes CASSPSRSVNSPLHF.

V is TRBV15 and J is TRBJ2-1, with D uncertain. This CDR3 spans 13 amino acids. Germline loops: CDR1 LNHNV, CDR2 YYDKDF (reference sequence). Trimming took 0 bases from V and 10 from J, leaving 10 bases between them. As DNA, the CDR3 is TGTGCCACCAGCAGAGACGCTGCCGGGGAGCAGTTCTTC. This translates into CATSRDAAGEQFF.

The gene calls are TRBV18 and TRBJ2-3, with D perhaps matching TRBD1 (6 bases). V was shortened by 3 bases and J by 4 bases, with 11 bases between the two germline ends. Germline assignment: CDR1 KGHSH and CDR2 LQKENI. There are 14 residues in the CDR3. For the CDR3, the DNA is TGTGCCAGCTCACCGCCTACAGGGCCAGATACGCAGTATTTT. Amino acid sequence: CASSPPTGPDTQYF.

This clone has more than one count but fewer than ten. The rearrangement joins TRBV5-8 to TRBJ1-6; 7 bases match TRBD1. Per the germline V gene, CDR1 is SGHTS and CDR2 is YDEGEE. The V segment lost 4 bases and the J segment 7 bases; nucleotides outside the gene matches: 8. The CDR3 is 15 amino acids. This CDR3 is CASSPTGIGNSPLHF. The CDR3, as DNA: TGTGCCAGCAGCCCGACAGGGATCGGCAATTCACCCCTCCACTTT.